The T cell receptor beta chain described here comes from a study of blood T cell repertoires in COVID-19. CDR1 and CDR2 from the germline V gene are MDHEN and SYDVKM. V lost 3 bases, J lost 3 bases, and 7 bases stayed unmatched. This CDR3 region has 16 residues. It was within 2 weeks before study entry that exposed participants met a COVID-19 case. Sequencing used immunoSEQ multiplex PCR; TCRdb keeps in-frame clones, though not all of them. The repertoire consists of roughly 400,000 clones, with over 75% occurring once and the leading ten covering 1.4% to 1.5%. Sample: PBMCs or T cells enriched from blood (not recorded which). The chain is built from TRBV28 and TRBJ2-7; 11 nucleotides match TRBD1. This sequence originates from a woman between 18 and 29 years old who had been exposed to COVID-19. The CDR3 nucleotides read TGTGCCAGCAGTTTCGTCCGGGACAGGGGGGACTACGAGCAGTACTTC. It codes for CASSFVRDRGDYEQYF.